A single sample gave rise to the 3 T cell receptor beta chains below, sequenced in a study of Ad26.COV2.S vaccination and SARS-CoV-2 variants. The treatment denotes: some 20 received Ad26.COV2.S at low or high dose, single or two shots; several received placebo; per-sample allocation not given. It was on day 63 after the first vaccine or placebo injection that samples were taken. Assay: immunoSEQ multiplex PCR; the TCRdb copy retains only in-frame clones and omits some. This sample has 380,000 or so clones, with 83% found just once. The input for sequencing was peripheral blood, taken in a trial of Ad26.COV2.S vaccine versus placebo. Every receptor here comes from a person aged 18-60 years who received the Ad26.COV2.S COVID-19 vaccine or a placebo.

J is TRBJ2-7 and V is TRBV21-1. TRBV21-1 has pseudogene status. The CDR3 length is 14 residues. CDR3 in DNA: TGTGCCAGCAGGAGGGACCCAAAGCCCTACGAGCAGTACTTC. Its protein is CASRRDPKPYEQYF.

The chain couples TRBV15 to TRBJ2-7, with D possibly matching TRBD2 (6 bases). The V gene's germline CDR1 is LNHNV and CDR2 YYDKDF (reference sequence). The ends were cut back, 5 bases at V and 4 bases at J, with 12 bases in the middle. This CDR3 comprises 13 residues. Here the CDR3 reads CATSRGREYEQYF. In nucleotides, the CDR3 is TGTGCCACCAGCCGAGGCCGGGAGTACGAGCAGTACTTC.

The CDR3 bases are TGTGCCAGCGGGCCCTCTAACAACATTCAGTACTTC. Amino acid sequence: CASGPSNNIQYF. This rearrangement joins TRBV5-5 to TRBJ2-4; D remains ambiguous. The ends were cut back, 7 bases at V and 7 bases at J, with 12 bases in the middle. CDR1 and CDR2 from the germline V gene are SGHKS and YYEKEE (reference sequence). The CDR3 length is 12 residues.